This entry features one T cell receptor (beta chain) sequence. This record belongs to a study of shared clonotypes between healthy human individuals. Losses at the gene ends were 4 bases for V and 7 bases for J; bases not matched to a gene: 14. This CDR3 contains 16 residues. The V gene's germline CDR1 is SGHDT and CDR2 YYEEEE. Generated by immunoSEQ multiplex PCR, the TCRdb table keeps only in-frame clones and is missing some. The sample carries roughly 660,000 clones, about nine tenths recorded once. The chain links TRBV5-6 to TRBJ2-1, with 7 bases matching TRBD2. The TCR sequence derives from a man between 18 and 35 years old in good health. Some clones in this sample may be carry-over from other donors' samples. Sequenced sample: memory CD8+ T cells from PBMCs. Noted subset: CD45RO+ cells pooled with CCR7-negative TemRA cells. As DNA, the CDR3 is TGTGCCAGCAGCCCTCCTCCGGCGGGGGAATGGAATGAGCAGTTCTTC. It encodes CASSPPPAGEWNEQFF.